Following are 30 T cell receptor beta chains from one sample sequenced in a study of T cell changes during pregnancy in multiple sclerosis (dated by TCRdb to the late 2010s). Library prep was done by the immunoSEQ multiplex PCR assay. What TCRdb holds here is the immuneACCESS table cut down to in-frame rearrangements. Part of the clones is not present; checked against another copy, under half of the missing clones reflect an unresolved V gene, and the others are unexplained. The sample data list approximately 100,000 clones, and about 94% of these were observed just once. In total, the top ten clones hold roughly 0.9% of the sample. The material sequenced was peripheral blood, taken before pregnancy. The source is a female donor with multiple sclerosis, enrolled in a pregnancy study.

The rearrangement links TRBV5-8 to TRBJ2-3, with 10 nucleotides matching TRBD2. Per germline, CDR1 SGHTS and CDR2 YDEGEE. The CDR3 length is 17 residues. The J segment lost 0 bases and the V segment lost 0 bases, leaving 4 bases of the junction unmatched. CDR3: CASSLAGLAASTDTQYF. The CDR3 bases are TGTGCCAGCAGCTTGGCCGGACTAGCGGCTAGCACAGATACGCAGTATTTT.

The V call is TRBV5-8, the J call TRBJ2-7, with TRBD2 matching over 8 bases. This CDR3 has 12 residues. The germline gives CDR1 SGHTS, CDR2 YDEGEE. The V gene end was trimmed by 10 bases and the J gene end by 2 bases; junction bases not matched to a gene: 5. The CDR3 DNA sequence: TGTGCCGACGCGGGACTAGCCTACGAGCAGTACTTC. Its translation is CADAGLAYEQYF.

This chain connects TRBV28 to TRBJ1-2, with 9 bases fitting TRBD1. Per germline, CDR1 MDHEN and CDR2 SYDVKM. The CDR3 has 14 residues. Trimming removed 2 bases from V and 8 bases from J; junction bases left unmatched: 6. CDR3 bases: TGTGCCAGCAGTTTAAGGGGACAGGGTTGGGGCTACACCTTC. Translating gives CASSLRGQGWGYTF.

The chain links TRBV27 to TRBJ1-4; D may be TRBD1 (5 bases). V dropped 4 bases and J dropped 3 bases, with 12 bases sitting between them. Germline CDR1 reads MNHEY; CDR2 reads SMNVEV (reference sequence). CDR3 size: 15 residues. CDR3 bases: TGTGCCAGCAGTTCGTCAGGGATGCCTAATGAAAAACTGTTTTTT. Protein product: CASSSSGMPNEKLFF.

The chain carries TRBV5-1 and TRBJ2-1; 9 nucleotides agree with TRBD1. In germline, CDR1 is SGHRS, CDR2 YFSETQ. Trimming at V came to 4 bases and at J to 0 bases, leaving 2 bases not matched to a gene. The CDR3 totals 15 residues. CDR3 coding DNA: TGCGCCAGCAGCCCGGGACAGGGCTCCTACAATGAGCAGTTCTTC. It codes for CASSPGQGSYNEQFF.

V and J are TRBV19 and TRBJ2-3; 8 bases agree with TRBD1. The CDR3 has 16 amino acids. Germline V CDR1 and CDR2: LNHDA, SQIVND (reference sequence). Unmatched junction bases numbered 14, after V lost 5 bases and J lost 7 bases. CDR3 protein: CASSSNTGGQRNTQYF. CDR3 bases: TGTGCCAGTAGTTCGAACACAGGGGGTCAGAGAAATACGCAGTATTTT. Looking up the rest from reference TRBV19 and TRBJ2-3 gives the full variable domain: DGGITQSPKYLFRKEGQNVTLSCEQNLNHDAMYWYRQDPGQGLRLIYYSQIVNDFQKGDIAEGYSVSREKKESFPLTVTSAQKNPTAFYLCASSSNTGGQRNTQYFGPGTRLTVL.

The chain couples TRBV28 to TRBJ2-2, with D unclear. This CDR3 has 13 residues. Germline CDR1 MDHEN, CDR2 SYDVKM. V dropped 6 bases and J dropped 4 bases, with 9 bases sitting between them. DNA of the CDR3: TGTGCCAGCAGAACCTACAGCACCGGGGAGCTGTTTTTT. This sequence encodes CASRTYSTGELFF. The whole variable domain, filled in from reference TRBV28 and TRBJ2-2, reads DVKVTQSSRYLVKRTGEKVFLECVQDMDHENMFWYRQDPGLGLRLIYFSYDVKMKEKGDIPEGYSVSREKKERFSLILESASTNQTSMYLCASRTYSTGELFFGEGSRLTVL.

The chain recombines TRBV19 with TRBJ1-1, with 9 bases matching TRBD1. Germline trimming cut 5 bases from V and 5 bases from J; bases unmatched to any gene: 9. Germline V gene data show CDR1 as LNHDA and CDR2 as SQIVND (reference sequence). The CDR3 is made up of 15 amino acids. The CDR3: CASSVSWTGVTEAFF. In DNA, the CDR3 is TGTGCCAGTAGTGTGTCCTGGACAGGGGTAACTGAAGCTTTCTTT. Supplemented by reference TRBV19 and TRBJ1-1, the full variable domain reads DGGITQSPKYLFRKEGQNVTLSCEQNLNHDAMYWYRQDPGQGLRLIYYSQIVNDFQKGDIAEGYSVSREKKESFPLTVTSAQKNPTAFYLCASSVSWTGVTEAFFGQGTRLTVV.

CDR3 coding DNA: TGCAGCGTTGGACAGGGAATCTACGAGCAGTACTTC. Its translation: CSVGQGIYEQYF. The gene calls are TRBV29-1 and TRBJ2-7; 7 positions agree with TRBD1. This CDR3 is built from 12 residues. J gave up 3 bases and V 4 bases, and 3 bases lay outside the gene matches. Germline lookup yields CDR1 SQVTM and CDR2 ANQGSEA.

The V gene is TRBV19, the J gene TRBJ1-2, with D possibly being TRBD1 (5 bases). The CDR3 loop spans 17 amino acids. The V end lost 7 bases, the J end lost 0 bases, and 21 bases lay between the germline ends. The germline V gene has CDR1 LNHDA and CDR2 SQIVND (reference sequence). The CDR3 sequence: CASTPDSAREANYGYTF. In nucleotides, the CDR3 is TGTGCCAGTACCCCGGATTCAGCCAGGGAGGCTAACTATGGCTACACCTTC.

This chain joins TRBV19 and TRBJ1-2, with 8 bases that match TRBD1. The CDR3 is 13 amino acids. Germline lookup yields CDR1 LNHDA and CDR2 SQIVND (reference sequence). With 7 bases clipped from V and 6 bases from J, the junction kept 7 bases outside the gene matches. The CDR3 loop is CASNAGGFHGYTF. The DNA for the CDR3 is TGTGCCAGTAATGCAGGGGGCTTTCATGGCTACACCTTC.

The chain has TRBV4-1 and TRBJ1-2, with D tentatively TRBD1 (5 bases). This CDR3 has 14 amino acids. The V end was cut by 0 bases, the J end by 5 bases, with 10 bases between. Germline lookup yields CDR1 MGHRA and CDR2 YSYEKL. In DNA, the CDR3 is TGCGCCAGCAGCCAAGATCCAGGGTGGTATGGCTACACCTTC. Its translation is CASSQDPGWYGYTF.

CDR3 coding DNA: TGTGCCTGGACCGCAGGGAGGGGAGAGACCCAGTACTTC. Protein product: CAWTAGRGETQYF. The V gene is TRBV30, the J gene TRBJ2-5; TRBD2 matches at 7 bases. Germline V CDR1 and CDR2: GTSNPN, SVGIG (reference sequence). There are 13 residues in the CDR3. With V trimmed by 4 bases and J by 4 bases, 6 bases remained unmatched.

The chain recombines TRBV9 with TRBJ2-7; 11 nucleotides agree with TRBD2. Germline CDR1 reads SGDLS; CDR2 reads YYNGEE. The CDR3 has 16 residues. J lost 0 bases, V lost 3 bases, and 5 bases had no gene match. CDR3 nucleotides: TGTGCCAGCAGCGCCGGACTAGCGGGTGCCTCCTACGAGCAGTACTTC. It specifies CASSAGLAGASYEQYF.

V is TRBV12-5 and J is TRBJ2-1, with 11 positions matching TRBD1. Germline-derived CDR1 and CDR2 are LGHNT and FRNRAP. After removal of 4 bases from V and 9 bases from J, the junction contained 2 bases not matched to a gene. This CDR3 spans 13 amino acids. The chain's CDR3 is CASGYGTGGEQFF. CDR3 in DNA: TGTGCTAGTGGTTATGGGACAGGGGGTGAGCAGTTCTTC. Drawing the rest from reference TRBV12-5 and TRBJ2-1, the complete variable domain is DARVTQTPRHKVTEMGQEVTMRCQPILGHNTVFWYRQTMMQGLELLAYFRNRAPLDDSGMPKDRFSAEMPDATLATLKIQPSEPRDSAVYFCASGYGTGGEQFFGPGTRLTVL.

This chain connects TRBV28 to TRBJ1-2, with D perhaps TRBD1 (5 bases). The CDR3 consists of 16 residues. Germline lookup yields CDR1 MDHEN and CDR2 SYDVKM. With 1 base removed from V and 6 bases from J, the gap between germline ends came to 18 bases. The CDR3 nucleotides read TGTGCCAGCAGTTTATATCCACGGACAAGACGCGATGGCTACACCTTC. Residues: CASSLYPRTRRDGYTF.

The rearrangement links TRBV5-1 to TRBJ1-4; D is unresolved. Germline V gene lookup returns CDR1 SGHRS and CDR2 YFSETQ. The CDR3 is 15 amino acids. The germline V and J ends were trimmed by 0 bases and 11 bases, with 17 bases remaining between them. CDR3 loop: CASSLEQTPTRKLFF. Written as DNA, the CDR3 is TGCGCCAGCAGCTTGGAGCAGACTCCGACTAGGAAACTGTTTTTT.

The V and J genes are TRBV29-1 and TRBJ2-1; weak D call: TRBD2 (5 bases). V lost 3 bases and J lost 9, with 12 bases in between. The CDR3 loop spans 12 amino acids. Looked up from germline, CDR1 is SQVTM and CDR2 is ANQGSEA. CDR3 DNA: TGCAGCGTTGACCCCCTAGCTGGTGAGCAGTTCTTC. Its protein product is CSVDPLAGEQFF.

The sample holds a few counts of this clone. CDR3: CASSLRNRGAVNYGYTF. Written as DNA, the CDR3 is TGTGCCAGCAGCTTAAGAAACAGGGGGGCGGTTAACTATGGCTACACCTTC. This chain uses TRBV7-6 with TRBJ1-2; 8 bases map to TRBD1. V shed 2 bases and J 1 base; nucleotides not matched to a gene: 9. The CDR3 totals 17 residues. Germline assignment: CDR1 SGHVS and CDR2 FNYEAQ.

As DNA, the CDR3 is TGTGCCAGCAGTGCCCGGGACAGGGTCACTGAAGCTTTCTTT. It encodes CASSARDRVTEAFF. V is TRBV27 and J is TRBJ1-1; 9 nucleotides agree with TRBD1. J lost 4 bases, V lost 5 bases, and 5 bases had no gene match. CDR3 size: 14 residues. The germline CDR1 and CDR2 sequences are MNHEY and SMNVEV (reference sequence).

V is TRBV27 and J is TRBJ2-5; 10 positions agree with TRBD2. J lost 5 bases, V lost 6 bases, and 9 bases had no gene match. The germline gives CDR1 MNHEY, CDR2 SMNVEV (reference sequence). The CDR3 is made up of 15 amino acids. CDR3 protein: CASRRRTSGRETQYF. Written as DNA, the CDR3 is TGTGCCAGCAGAAGACGGACTAGCGGAAGGGAGACCCAGTACTTC.

The CDR3 spells CASSPQGESYGYTF. Written as DNA, the CDR3 is TGTGCCAGCAGTCCCCAGGGCGAATCCTATGGCTACACCTTC. The chain is built from TRBV27 and TRBJ1-2; possible D gene TRBD1, 5 bases. Germline V gene data show CDR1 as MNHEY and CDR2 as SMNVEV (reference sequence). The CDR3 is 14 amino acids. The germline V and J ends were trimmed by 5 bases and 4 bases, with 14 bases remaining between them.

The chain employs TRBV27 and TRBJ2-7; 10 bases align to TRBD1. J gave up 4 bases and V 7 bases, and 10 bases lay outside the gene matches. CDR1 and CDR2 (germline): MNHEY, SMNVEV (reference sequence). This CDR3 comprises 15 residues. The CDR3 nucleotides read TGTGCCAGCACCAAGCGGGGACAGGGGACTTACGAGCAGTACTTC. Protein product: CASTKRGQGTYEQYF.

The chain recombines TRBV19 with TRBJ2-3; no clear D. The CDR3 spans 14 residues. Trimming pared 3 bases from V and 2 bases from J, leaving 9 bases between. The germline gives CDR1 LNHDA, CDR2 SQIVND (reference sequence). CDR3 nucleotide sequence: TGTGCCAGTAGTATCTTCGGTATCACAGATACGCAGTATTTT. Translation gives CASSIFGITDTQYF.

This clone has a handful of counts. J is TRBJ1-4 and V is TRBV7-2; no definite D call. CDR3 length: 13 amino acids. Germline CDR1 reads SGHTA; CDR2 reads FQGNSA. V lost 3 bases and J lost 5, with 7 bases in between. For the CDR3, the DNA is TGTGCCAGCAGCTTCAACTACAATGAAAAACTGTTTTTT. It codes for CASSFNYNEKLFF.

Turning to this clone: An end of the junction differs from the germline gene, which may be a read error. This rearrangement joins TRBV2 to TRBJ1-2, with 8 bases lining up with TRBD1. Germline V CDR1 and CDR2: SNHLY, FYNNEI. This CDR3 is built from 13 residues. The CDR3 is CASNPTPQGVRLF. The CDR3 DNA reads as TGTGCCAGCAACCCCACTCCACAGGGGGTGAGGCTCTTC.

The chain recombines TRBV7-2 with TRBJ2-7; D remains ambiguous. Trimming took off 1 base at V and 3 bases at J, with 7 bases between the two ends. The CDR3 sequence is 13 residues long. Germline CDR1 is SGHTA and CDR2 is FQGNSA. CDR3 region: CASSLGQNYEQYF. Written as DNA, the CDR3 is TGTGCCAGCAGCTTAGGGCAGAACTACGAGCAGTACTTC.

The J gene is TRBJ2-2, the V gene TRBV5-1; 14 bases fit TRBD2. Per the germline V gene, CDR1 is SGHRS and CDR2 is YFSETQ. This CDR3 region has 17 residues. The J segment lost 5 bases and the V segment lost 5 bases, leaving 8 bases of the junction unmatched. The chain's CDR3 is CASRGGTSGSLTGELFF. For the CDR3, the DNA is TGCGCCAGCAGGGGCGGGACTAGCGGGAGCTTGACCGGGGAGCTGTTTTTT.

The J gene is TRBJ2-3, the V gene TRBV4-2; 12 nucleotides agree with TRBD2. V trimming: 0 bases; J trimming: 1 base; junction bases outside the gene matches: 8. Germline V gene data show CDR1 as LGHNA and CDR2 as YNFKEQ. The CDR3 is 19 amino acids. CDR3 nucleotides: TGTGCCAGCAGCCAAGACTGGACTAGCGGGAAGAGGGGCACAGATACGCAGTATTTT. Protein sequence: CASSQDWTSGKRGTDTQYF.

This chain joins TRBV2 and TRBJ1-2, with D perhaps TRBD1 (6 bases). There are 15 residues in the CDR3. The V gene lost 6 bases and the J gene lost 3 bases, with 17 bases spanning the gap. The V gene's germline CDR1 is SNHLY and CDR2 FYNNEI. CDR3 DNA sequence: TGTGCCAGCAGCCCCCGGACAGAGATTTACTATGGCTACACCTTC. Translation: CASSPRTEIYYGYTF.